The rows below give T cell receptor beta chains drawn from one sample of a study of cytomegalovirus exposure and HLA in healthy donors. TCRdb's table, derived via immunoSEQ multiplex PCR, lists solely in-frame clones and lacks some. The sample shows around 98,000 clones, 60% to 80% of them seen only once. The sample taken for sequencing was PBMCs. Receptors originate from a female donor in good health and CMV-seronegative. Both conserved end residues are part of each CDR3.

TRBV7-2,CASRTPGQGTYEQYF
TRBV15,CATSRDPETGRYGYTF
TRBV29-1,CSVQGDRSYEQYF
TRBV15,CATSRDERALFF
TRBV7-2,CASSLFAGATDTQYF
TRBV10-3,CAISETNTEAFF
TRBV11-1,CASSARQRQETQYF
TRBV4-1,CASSLGTGVEAFF
TRBV29-1,CSVSGTGSSHEQYF
TRBV7-8,CASSATSGSYNEQFF
TRBV19,CASSTHWTRSAFSNYGYTF
TRBV5-6,CASSGQGGGQPQHF
TRBV30,CAWSTGLALGETQYF
TRBV4-1,CASSQLAGATDTQYF
TRBV19,CASSIHGEGREQYF
TRBV5-6,CASSPTGGSTQYF
TRBV10-3,CAISAQGAYNYGYTF
TRBV19,CASSLQGAPSADTQYF
TRBV30,CAWSVGREAYEQYF
TRBV28,CASSSTSGYEQYF
TRBV7-9,CASSSLRETQYF
TRBV19,CVSSSRGQWNEKLFF
TRBV7-9,CASSPGQLYYGYTF
TRBV2,CASRGDAATNEKLFF
TRBV4-1,CASSQATGTNQPQHF
TRBV6-6,CASRSFTGELFF
TRBV7-9,CASSLEGPGEQYF
TRBV4-1,CASSQEASAVYEQYF
TRBV21-1,CASSETGFPRADSYEQYF
TRBV18,CASSPQQGDYGYTF